The source of this T cell receptor beta chain is a study of OX40 agonist ivuxolimab in advanced cancers. Findings of the study overall: Both blood CD4+ and CD8+ T cells showed clonal growth by week 6 at 0.1 to 3.0 mg/kg. Mean expanded clone counts were higher in CD8+ than CD4+ T cells.

Germline V gives CDR1 MNHEY, CDR2 SVGAGI. The CDR3 has 13 amino acids. Trimming took off 4 bases at V and 3 bases at J, with 7 bases between the two ends. Method: immunoSEQ multiplex PCR; TCRdb's copy keeps in-frame clones and lacks some. The sample records roughly 48,000 clones, nearly 85% being singletons. To note about this clone: Its antigen is not known.

The starting material was CD4+ or CD8+ T cells sorted from blood, obtained in a trial of the OX40 agonist ivuxolimab. The genes are TRBV6-5 and TRBJ1-5; D remains unclear. The sequence came from an adult with an advanced solid tumor such as melanoma, head and neck, liver or kidney cancer. CDR3 DNA sequence: TGTGCCAGCAGTTCCTGGGCCAATCAGCCCCAGCATTTT. Translating gives CASSSWANQPQHF.